The clone carrying this T cell receptor beta chain has more than one count but fewer than ten. There are 16 residues in the CDR3. The data stem from a study of graft-versus-host responses after intestinal transplantation. TCRdb's table, derived via immunoSEQ multiplex PCR, lists solely in-frame clones and lacks some. The top ten hold around 0.81% of the sample, which has 20,000 to 25,000 clones, approximately 46% seen once. This clonotype originated in a human patient who received an intestinal transplant. V gene TRBV21-1 combines with J gene TRBJ2-7; the table's TRBD2 call for D was not verified on the DNA. TRBV21-1 is a documented pseudogene. The material sequenced was alloreactive CD4+ T cells from a mixed lymphocyte reaction culture, taken before intestinal transplant. Documented subset: CFSE-low proliferating T cells sorted from roughly six-day pre-transplant mixed lymphocyte reaction (GvH or HvG direction). The CDR3 coding sequence is TGTGCCAGCAGCAAGGATACTAGCGGCCATTCCTACGAGCAGTACTTC. Translation: CASSKDTSGHSYEQYF.